The T cell receptor beta chain under discussion was sequenced for a study of blood T cell repertoires in COVID-19. The data were produced by immunoSEQ multiplex PCR, yet TCRdb's version contains in-frame clones alone and is incomplete. The sample consists of fewer than 60,000 clones, 78% of them appearing once. CDR3 length: 15 residues. V was cut by 1 base and J by 4 bases, with 13 bases left in between. CDR1 and CDR2 from the germline V gene are SGHTA and FQGNSA. V usage is TRBV7-2 and J usage is TRBJ1-2, with a tentative D call TRBD1 (5 bases). Sequencing input: peripheral blood. The TCR sequence derives from a human donor in a cohort sampled during active COVID-19. CDR3 residues: CASSLVQQDPYGYTF. CDR3 nucleotides: TGTGCCAGCAGCTTAGTACAACAGGACCCCTATGGCTACACCTTC. The whole variable domain, remainder taken from reference TRBV7-2 and TRBJ1-2, is GAGVSQSPSNKVTEKGKDVELRCDPISGHTALYWYRQSLGQGLEFLIYFQGNSAPDKSGLPSDRFSAERTGGSVSTLTIQRTQQEDSAVYLCASSLVQQDPYGYTFGSGTRLTVV.